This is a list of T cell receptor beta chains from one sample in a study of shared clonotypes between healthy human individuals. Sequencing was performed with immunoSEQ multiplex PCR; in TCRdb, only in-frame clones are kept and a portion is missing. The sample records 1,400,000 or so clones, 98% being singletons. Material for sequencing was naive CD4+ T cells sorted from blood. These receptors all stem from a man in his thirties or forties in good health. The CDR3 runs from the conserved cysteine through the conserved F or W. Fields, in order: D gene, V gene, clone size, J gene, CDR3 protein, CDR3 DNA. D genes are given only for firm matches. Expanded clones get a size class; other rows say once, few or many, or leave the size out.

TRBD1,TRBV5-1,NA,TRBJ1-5,CASSLTGDQPQHF,TGCGCCAGCAGCTTAACAGGGGATCAGCCCCAGCATTTT
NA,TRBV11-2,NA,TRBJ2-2,CASSLAGTNTGELFF,TGTGCCAGCAGCTTAGCCGGCACGAACACCGGGGAGCTGTTTTTT
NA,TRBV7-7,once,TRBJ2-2,CASSLSRLAGELFF,TGTGCCAGCAGCTTGTCCAGGTTGGCCGGGGAGCTGTTTTTT
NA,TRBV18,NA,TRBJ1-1,CASSPLYMNTEAFF,TGTGCCAGCTCACCACTTTACATGAACACTGAAGCTTTCTTT
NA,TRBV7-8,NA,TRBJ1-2,CASSPPPAGVGYTF,TGTGCCAGCAGCCCCCCCCCGGCAGGGGTTGGCTACACCTTC
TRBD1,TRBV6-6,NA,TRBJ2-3,CASRNRGGTDTQYF,TGTGCCAGCAGAAACAGGGGAGGCACAGATACGCAGTATTTT
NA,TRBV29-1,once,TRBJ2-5,CSVSVDQETQYF,TGCAGCGTTTCCGTAGACCAAGAGACCCAGTACTTC
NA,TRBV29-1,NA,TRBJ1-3,CSVGTSRGTIYF,TGCAGCGTGGGGACCTCCCGGGGCACCATATATTTT
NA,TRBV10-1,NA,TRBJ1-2,CASSEGRGSGYTF,TGCGCCAGCAGTGAGGGGCGCGGGTCTGGCTACACCTTC
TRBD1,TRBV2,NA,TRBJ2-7,CASSRTGERGEQYF,TGTGCCAGCAGCCGGACAGGGGAACGTGGCGAGCAGTACTTC
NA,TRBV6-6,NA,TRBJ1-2,CASTDGGRRNYGYTF,TGTGCCAGCACTGACGGAGGGCGGAGGAACTATGGCTACACCTTC